The clone carrying this TCR beta chain is a singleton in its sample. Its target is not known. Other DNA sequences of this sample code for an identical CDR3. Methods used by the authors: Junction-only sequences produced by ImmunoSEQ had no quality scores, so filtering differed. Profiled with immunoSEQ multiplex PCR; TCRdb holds only in-frame clones, not every one. V and J calls and clone size are as listed in that table; D and trimming were resolved from the DNA. The data contain about 2 million clones, about 95% of them singletons. This entry belongs to a study of shared clonotypes between healthy human individuals. Study-level findings and limits: Specimens sampled were limited to blood, with tissue repertoires likely differing.

The V end was cut by 4 bases, the J end by 2 bases, with 9 bases between. The CDR3 is 13 residues long. Germline CDR1 reads SGHDT; CDR2 reads YYEEEE. The gene calls are TRBV5-6 and TRBJ1-2; maybe TRBD1 (6 bases). The sample consisted of naive CD4+ T cells sorted from blood. Specified subset: CD45RA+ positively selected. The source of this sequence is a man in his late teens or twenties in good health. The CDR3 DNA reads TGTGCCAGCAGCCTGGGGGGCAACTATGGCTACACCTTC. Its protein is CASSLGGNYGYTF.